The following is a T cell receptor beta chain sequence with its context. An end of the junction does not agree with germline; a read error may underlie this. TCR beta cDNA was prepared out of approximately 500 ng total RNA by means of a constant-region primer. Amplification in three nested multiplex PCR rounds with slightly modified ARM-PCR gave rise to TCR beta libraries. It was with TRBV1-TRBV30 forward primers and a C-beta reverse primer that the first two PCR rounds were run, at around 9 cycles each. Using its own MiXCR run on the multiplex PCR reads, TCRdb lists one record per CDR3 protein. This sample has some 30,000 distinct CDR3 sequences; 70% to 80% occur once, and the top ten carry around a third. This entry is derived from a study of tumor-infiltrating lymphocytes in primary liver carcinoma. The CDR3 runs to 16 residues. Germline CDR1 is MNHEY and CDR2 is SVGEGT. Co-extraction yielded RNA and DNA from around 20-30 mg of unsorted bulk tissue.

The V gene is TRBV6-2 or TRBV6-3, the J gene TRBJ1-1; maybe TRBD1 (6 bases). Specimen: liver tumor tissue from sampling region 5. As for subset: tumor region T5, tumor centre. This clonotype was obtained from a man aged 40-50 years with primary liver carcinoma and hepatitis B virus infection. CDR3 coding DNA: TGTGCCAGCAGACGAGCCGACAGGCGGGAGAACACTGAGGCTTTCTTT. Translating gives CASRRADRRENTEAFF.